The rows below give T cell receptor beta chains drawn from one sample of a study of blood T cell repertoires in COVID-19. Here immunoSEQ multiplex PCR was the method, and the copy in TCRdb shows in-frame clones only, minus some. The table lists about 210,000 clones, around four fifths of them singletons. The sample was peripheral blood. These receptors originate from a man in his forties or fifties with active or convalescent COVID-19. The CDR3 runs from the conserved cysteine through the conserved F or W. The D gene is left open where the match is weak. For some rows the clone size is stated as once, few or many, or as a class when expanded; others skip it.

cdr3_length j_call v_call clone_size d_call cdr3_aa cdr3_nt
16 TRBJ2-2 TRBV9 NA NA CASSVVSRGNTGELFF TGTGCCAGCAGCGTAGTCAGCAGGGGCAACACCGGGGAGCTGTTTTTT
16 TRBJ1-1 TRBV27 NA TRBD1 CASSLFTNRGGTEAFF TGTGCCAGCAGTTTATTCACCAACAGGGGAGGCACTGAAGCTTTCTTT
13 TRBJ1-2 TRBV24-1 NA NA CATRGGAWEGYTF TGTGCCACCAGAGGGGGGGCGTGGGAAGGCTACACCTTC
11 TRBJ2-5 TRBV10-3 NA NA CAISPGETQYF TGTGCCATCAGCCCCGGAGAGACCCAGTACTTC
15 TRBJ1-3 TRBV28 NA NA CASRSGILSGNTIYF TGTGCCAGCAGGAGCGGAATTCTCTCTGGAAACACCATATATTTT
16 TRBJ2-1 TRBV7-9 NA TRBD2 CASSPPFERGYNEQFF TGTGCCAGCAGCCCCCCCTTTGAGCGGGGCTACAATGAGCAGTTCTTC
18 TRBJ2-7 TRBV19 NA TRBD2 CASSIRALLAGDTYEQYF TGTGCCAGTAGTATAAGAGCCCTCCTAGCGGGGGATACCTACGAGCAGTACTTC
13 TRBJ2-4 TRBV27 NA TRBD1 CASSTGGRGIQYF TGTGCCAGCAGTACAGGGGGCAGAGGCATTCAGTACTTC
14 TRBJ2-1 TRBV19 NA NA CASSKEALNIEQFF TGTGCCAGTAGTAAGGAGGCCTTGAACATTGAGCAGTTCTTC
16 TRBJ1-1 TRBV3-1/TRBV3-2 NA TRBD1 CASSLRDRGVFSEAFF TGTGCCAGCAGCCTCCGGGACAGGGGGGTTTTTTCTGAAGCTTTCTTT
17 TRBJ1-6 TRBV3-1/TRBV3-2 NA NA CASSQHPVGQNNSPLHF TGTGCCAGCAGCCAGCACCCGGTAGGACAGAATAATTCACCCCTCCACTTT
16 TRBJ2-3 TRBV19 NA TRBD1 CASSIIQGLSTDTQYF TGTGCCAGTAGTATAATACAGGGGCTAAGCACAGATACGCAGTATTTT
14 TRBJ1-2 TRBV6-6 once NA CASSYSRSNYGYTF TGTGCCAGCAGTTACTCGAGATCTAACTATGGCTACACCTTC
17 TRBJ1-1 TRBV5-5 NA NA CASSLGLDSYMNTEAFF TGTGCCAGCAGCTTAGGGTTGGACAGTTATATGAACACTGAAGCTTTCTTT
14 TRBJ2-7 TRBV6-6 NA TRBD1 CASSYSWTGNEQYF TGTGCCAGCAGTTACTCGTGGACAGGGAATGAGCAGTACTTC
16 TRBJ2-7 TRBV5-6 NA TRBD1 CASSLAQGLLSYEQYF TGTGCCAGCAGCTTGGCACAGGGGTTACTCTCCTACGAGCAGTACTTC